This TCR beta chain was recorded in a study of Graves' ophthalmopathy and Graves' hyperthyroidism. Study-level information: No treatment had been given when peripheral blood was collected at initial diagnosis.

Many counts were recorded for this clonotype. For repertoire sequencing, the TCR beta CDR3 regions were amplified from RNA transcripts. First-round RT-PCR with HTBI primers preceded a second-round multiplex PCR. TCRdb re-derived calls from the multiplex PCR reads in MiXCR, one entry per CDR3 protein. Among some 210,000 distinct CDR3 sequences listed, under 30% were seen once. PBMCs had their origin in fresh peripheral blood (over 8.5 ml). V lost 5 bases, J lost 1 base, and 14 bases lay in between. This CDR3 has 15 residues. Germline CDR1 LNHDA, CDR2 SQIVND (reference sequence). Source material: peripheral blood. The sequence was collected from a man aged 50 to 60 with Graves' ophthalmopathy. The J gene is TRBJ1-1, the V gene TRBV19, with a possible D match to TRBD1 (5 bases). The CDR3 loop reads CASSVVGRTNTEAFF. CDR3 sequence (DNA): TGTGCCAGTAGTGTTGTGGGACGAACGAACACTGAAGCTTTCTTT.